This TCR beta chain emerged from a study of blood T cell repertoires in COVID-19. Study summary: Specimens from acute and convalescent COVID-19 originated in the United States, Italy and Spain. The cDNA or gDNA used as material had been derived from T cells, B-cell-depleted T cells, or PBMCs.

Study processing details: The authors estimated nucleated cell counts from reference gene primer amplification. The data were produced by immunoSEQ multiplex PCR, yet TCRdb's version contains in-frame clones alone and is incomplete. V, J and clone size are taken as reported in that table, and D and trimming were inferred from the DNA itself. In the table there are about 410,000 clones, 89% of which are singletons. One Seattle source followed patients from active infection through their disease course. Germline values: CDR1 SGHRS, CDR2 YFSETQ. The J segment lost 4 bases and the V segment lost 5 bases, leaving 8 bases of the junction unmatched. This CDR3 has 15 residues.

The sequence was collected from a woman between 40 and 50 years old with COVID-19, enrolled during active disease. The sequenced sample consisted of peripheral blood. This chain connects TRBV5-1 to TRBJ2-2; TRBD1 matches at 7 bases. The CDR3 nucleotides are TGCGCCAGCAGGCCCGGGACAGTGGCCACCGGGGAGCTGTTTTTT. This codes for CASRPGTVATGELFF. Complete variable domain (other parts from reference TRBV5-1 and TRBJ2-2): KAGVTQTPRYLIKTRGQQVTLSCSPISGHRSVSWYQQTPGQGLQFLFEYFSETQRNKGNFPGRFSGRQFSNSRSEMNVSTLELGDSALYLCASRPGTVATGELFFGEGSRLTVL.